A single sample is the source of the 7 T cell receptor beta chains below, sequenced in a study of blood T cells in healthy people across ages. A sample-barcoded 5' primer and a J-beta primer mix were used in a second PCR of roughly 7 to 12 cycles. Each CDR3 protein gets one entry after TCRdb re-called the 5' RACE reads with MiXCR. The table records about 780,000 distinct CDR3 sequences, roughly 26% of them present only once. This sample was shared with a second study, whose subject was T cells of mothers and their children.

Sequencing used blood. These TCRs come from a boy between 10 and 17 years old in good health.

J is TRBJ1-2 and V is TRBV27, with D uncertain. Germline V gives CDR1 MNHEY, CDR2 SMNVEV (reference sequence). Trimming pared 0 bases from V and 8 bases from J, leaving 19 bases between. The CDR3 totals 16 residues. CDR3 residues: CASSLSVGADPWGYTF. The CDR3 bases are TGTGCCAGCAGTTTATCAGTTGGCGCGGATCCGTGGGGCTACACCTTC.

There are a few counts of this clonotype. The chain combines TRBV12-3 or TRBV12-4 with TRBJ2-3; 15 nucleotides match TRBD2. The CDR3 loop spans 18 amino acids. The V segment lost 6 bases and the J segment 3 bases; nucleotides outside the gene matches: 10. The CDR3 sequence is CASSRGLAGGPRTDTQYF. DNA of the CDR3: TGTGCCAGCAGCCGAGGACTAGCGGGGGGGCCGCGAACAGATACGCAGTATTTT.

A few counts support this clonotype. This sequence joins TRBV5-1 and TRBJ2-7, with D tentatively TRBD2 (6 bases). Germline CDR1 and CDR2: SGHRS and YFSETQ. Deletions cut 3 bases from V and 3 bases from J, with 16 bases between. The CDR3 spans 15 residues. DNA for the CDR3: TGCGCCAGCAGCTCCCCCTCAGTAGCGGTCTACGAGCAGTACTTC. It codes for CASSSPSVAVYEQYF.

This clonotype was counted a few times. The J gene is TRBJ1-2, the V gene TRBV4-2; weak D call: TRBD1 (6 bases). V dropped 0 bases and J dropped 3 bases, with 11 bases sitting between them. The CDR3 totals 15 residues. Germline V gene sequence: CDR1 LGHNA, CDR2 YNFKEQ. Here the CDR3 DNA reads TGTGCCAGCAGCCAAGATTGGGGGGCGGACTATGGCTACACCTTC. It specifies CASSQDWGADYGYTF.

Only a few counts were recorded for this clonotype. The chain carries TRBV15 and TRBJ1-3; no clear D. CDR3 length equals 13 residues. In germline, CDR1 is LNHNV, CDR2 YYDKDF (reference sequence). V dropped 3 bases and J dropped 3 bases, with 6 bases sitting between them. CDR3 coding DNA: TGTGCCACCAGCAGGCGAAGTGGAAACACCATATATTTT. It is translated as CATSRRSGNTIYF.

This sequence joins TRBV28 and TRBJ2-4, with 8 bases identical to TRBD1. The junction had 19 bases not matched to a gene; V was cut back by 7 bases and J by 8 bases. Germline CDR1 and CDR2: MDHEN and SYDVKM. The CDR3 contains 17 residues. CDR3 bases: TGTGCCAGCACGAGCGTTTATCAGGGGGCAACTGACGACATTCAGTACTTC. It specifies CASTSVYQGATDDIQYF.

This clonotype was seen a handful of times. The chain joins TRBV2 to TRBJ2-5, with 8 bases lining up with TRBD2. Germline V lookup: CDR1 SNHLY, CDR2 FYNNEI. J was trimmed by 6 bases and V by 11 bases; bases with no gene match: 14. The CDR3 covers 14 residues. The CDR3 DNA reads as TGTGCCGGAGTTCGGAGCGGGGGATTGAAGACCCAGTACTTC. Its translation is CAGVRSGGLKTQYF.